Listed here is a single T cell receptor beta chain. What it recognizes is unknown. V lost 0 bases and J lost 3, with 11 bases in between. Germline V gives CDR1 LNHNV, CDR2 YYDKDF (reference sequence). The CDR3 spans 15 residues. The data were taken from a study of cytomegalovirus exposure and HLA in healthy donors. In the PCR, 60 Vbeta and 13 Jbeta primers were used. The protocol was immunoSEQ multiplex PCR, while the TCRdb copy is restricted to in-frame clones and leaves out a portion. The sample lists fewer than 200,000 clones, around 72% occurring once. Whole-study results and caveats: Associated with HLA alleles at 0.05 false discovery rate in a later analysis were about 17,000 TCR beta sequences. The authors assumed roughly uniform sequencing depth across donors for presence/absence analyses.

This receptor was taken from a female donor in good health and CMV-seronegative. The rearrangement joins TRBV15 to TRBJ2-5; TRBD1 is a possible D gene (5 bases). Sequencing was performed on PBMCs. The CDR3 loop is CATSRDKATEETQYF. CDR3 sequence (DNA): TGTGCCACCAGCAGAGACAAAGCGACAGAAGAGACCCAGTACTTC.